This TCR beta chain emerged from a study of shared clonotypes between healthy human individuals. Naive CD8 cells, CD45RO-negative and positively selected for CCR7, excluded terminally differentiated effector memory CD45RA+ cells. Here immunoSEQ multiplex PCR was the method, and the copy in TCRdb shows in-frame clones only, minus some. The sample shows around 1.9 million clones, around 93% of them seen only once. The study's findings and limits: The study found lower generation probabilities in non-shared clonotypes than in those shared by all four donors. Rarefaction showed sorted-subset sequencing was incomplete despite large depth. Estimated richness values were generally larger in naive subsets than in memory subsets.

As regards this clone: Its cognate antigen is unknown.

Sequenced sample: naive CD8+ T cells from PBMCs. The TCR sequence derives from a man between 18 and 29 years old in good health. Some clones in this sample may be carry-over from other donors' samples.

Here the CDR3 reads CASSPRTVLGTDTQYF. CDR3 nucleotides: TGTGCCAGTAGTCCTAGGACAGTTTTAGGTACAGATACGCAGTATTTT. The V call is TRBV19, the J call TRBJ2-3; weak D call: TRBD1 (6 bases). Germline assignment: CDR1 LNHDA and CDR2 SQIVND (reference sequence). Between the trimmed V and J ends, which lost 5 bases and 3 bases, there was a span of 18 bases. The CDR3 runs to 16 residues.